This T cell receptor (beta chain) was recorded in a study of shared clonotypes between healthy human individuals. Study as a whole: Per-donor plates numbered three CD4 naive, three CD4 memory, two CD8 naive and one CD8 memory.

The CDR3 is made up of 16 amino acids. The germline CDR1 and CDR2 sequences are SGHTS and YDEGEE. The V end was cut by 3 bases, the J end by 2 bases, with 17 bases between. Method: immunoSEQ multiplex PCR; TCRdb's copy keeps in-frame clones and lacks some. The profile shows around 2.1 million clones, about 94% of them singletons. Findings and caveats of the study: Owing to a small donor count, the genetic and exposure-history diversity represented was limited.

Regarding this clone: Its antigen is unknown.

The donor cohort consisted entirely of Caucasian adults residing in Nashville, Tennessee. CD4+ cells yielded CD45RA+ naive and CD45RA-negative memory subsets. The source is a man younger than 30 in good health. The chain recombines TRBV5-8 with TRBJ1-1; TRBD1 might be the D (6 bases). The source material was naive CD4+ T cells sorted from blood. Subset defined: CD45RA+ positively selected. The CDR3 nucleotides read TGTGCCAGCAGCTCTTTTACTGGACAGTCTAACACTGAAGCTTTCTTT. Translating it yields CASSSFTGQSNTEAFF.